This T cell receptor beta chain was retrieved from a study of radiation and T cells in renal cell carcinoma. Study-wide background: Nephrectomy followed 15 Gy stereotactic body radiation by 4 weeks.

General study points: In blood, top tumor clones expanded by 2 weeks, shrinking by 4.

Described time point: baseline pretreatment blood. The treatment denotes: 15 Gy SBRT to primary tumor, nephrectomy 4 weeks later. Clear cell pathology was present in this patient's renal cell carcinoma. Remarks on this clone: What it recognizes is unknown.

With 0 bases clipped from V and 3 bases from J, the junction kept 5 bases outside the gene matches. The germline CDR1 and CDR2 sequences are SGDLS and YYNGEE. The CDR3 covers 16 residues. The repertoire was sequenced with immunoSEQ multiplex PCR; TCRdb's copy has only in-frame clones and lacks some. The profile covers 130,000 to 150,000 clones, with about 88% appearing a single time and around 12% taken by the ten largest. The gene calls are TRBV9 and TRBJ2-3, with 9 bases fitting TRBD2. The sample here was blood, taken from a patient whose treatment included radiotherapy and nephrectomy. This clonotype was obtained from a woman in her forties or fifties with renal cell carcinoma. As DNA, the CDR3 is TGTGCCAGCAGCGTAGGCGGGGGGGCGGATACAGATACGCAGTATTTT. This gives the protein CASSVGGGADTDTQYF.